At least ten counts were recorded for the clone carrying this TCR beta chain. Antigen unknown. Trimming removed 3 bases at V and 5 bases at J, with 5 bases between. Per the germline V gene, CDR1 is DFQATT and CDR2 is SNEGSKA (reference sequence). CDR3 length equals 11 residues. The sample is drawn from a study of neurological immune-mediated disorders. The cDNA was produced through 5'RACE with 10-nucleotide random UMIs. MiXCR, run by TCRdb on the 5' RACE reads, gives a single entry per CDR3 protein. The table lists about 20,000 distinct CDR3 sequences, approximately 7.8% of them singletons. Study-wide results and limits: Falling below healthy controls, multiple sclerosis showed the least TCR clonal expansion, while HTLV-1-associated myelopathy showed the most.

Specimen: CD8+ T cells from blood. This chain joins TRBV20-1 and TRBJ2-4; D call uncertain. The sequence came from a woman in her thirties with HTLV-1-associated myelopathy (HAM/TSP). The DNA for the CDR3 is TGCAGTGCTAGGTCCCAAAACATTCAGTACTTC. It yields the protein CSARSQNIQYF.